The 18 T cell receptor beta chains below all came from one sample that was sequenced in a study of shared clonotypes between healthy human individuals. Clones were read by immunoSEQ multiplex PCR, and TCRdb kept only the in-frame ones, dropping some. The sample yields about half a million clones, approximately 78% seen once. The source material was PBMCs. The origin of the receptors is a woman aged 40 to 50 in good health. Some clones in this sample may be carry-over from other donors' samples.

The rearrangement uses TRBV11-1 and TRBJ2-1; no clear D gene. V gave up 8 bases and J gave up 2 bases, with 4 bases separating them. Germline V gene sequence: CDR1 SGHAT, CDR2 FQDESV (reference sequence). The CDR3 covers 11 residues. CDR3 coding DNA: TGTGCCAGCGGACCCTACAATGAGCAGTTCTTC. Protein product: CASGPYNEQFF.

V usage is TRBV5-1 and J usage is TRBJ2-7; 9 nucleotides match TRBD1. In germline, CDR1 is SGHRS, CDR2 YFSETQ. Germline trimming cut 5 bases from V and 1 base from J; bases unmatched to any gene: 7. This CDR3 region has 15 residues. CDR3 region: CASSLGGTGSYEQYF. Here the CDR3 DNA reads TGCGCCAGCAGTTTAGGGGGGACAGGGTCCTACGAGCAGTACTTC. Full variable domain (outside the CDR3, taken from reference TRBV5-1 and TRBJ2-7): KAGVTQTPRYLIKTRGQQVTLSCSPISGHRSVSWYQQTPGQGLQFLFEYFSETQRNKGNFPGRFSGRQFSNSRSEMNVSTLELGDSALYLCASSLGGTGSYEQYFGPGTRLTVT.

The chain carries TRBV19 and TRBJ1-2; D possibly corresponds to TRBD1 (5 bases). Per the germline V gene, CDR1 is LNHDA and CDR2 is SQIVND (reference sequence). Deletions cut 8 bases from V and 8 bases from J, with 18 bases between. The CDR3 is 13 amino acids. The CDR3, as DNA: TGTGCCAGTTCGGTGGGGGTGACGCAAGGCTACACCTTC. Its translation: CASSVGVTQGYTF.

This chain links TRBV5-5 with TRBJ2-7; D unclear. Trimming removed 0 bases at V and 5 bases at J, with 15 bases between. Germline assignment: CDR1 SGHKS and CDR2 YYEKEE (reference sequence). This CDR3 has 15 residues. CDR3 DNA sequence: TGTGCCAGCAGCTTGGCGGTAGAAGCGTACCACGAGCAGTACTTC. This gives the protein CASSLAVEAYHEQYF.

The chain joins TRBV28 to TRBJ2-1, with TRBD2 identical over 7 bases. The V gene end was trimmed by 7 bases and the J gene end by 11 bases; junction bases not matched to a gene: 17. This CDR3 is built from 15 residues. CDR1 and CDR2 (germline): MDHEN, SYDVKM. The CDR3 region has the DNA TGTGCCAGCATGGGGGGGAGGGCCTCAGGTTCCCAGCAGTTCTTC. Translated: CASMGGRASGSQQFF.

The chain employs TRBV30 and TRBJ1-2, with TRBD1 as a possible D gene (6 bases). The CDR3 loop spans 17 amino acids. Germline assignment: CDR1 GTSNPN and CDR2 SVGIG (reference sequence). V gave up 0 bases and J gave up 2 bases, with 19 bases separating them. Here the CDR3 DNA reads TGTGCCTGGAGTGTAGGCGGTGGCGGGGGCGTCAACTATGGCTACACCTTC. Amino acids: CAWSVGGGGGVNYGYTF.

The chain is built from TRBV7-6 and TRBJ1-1; 9 nucleotides align to TRBD1. This CDR3 is 16 amino acids long. V was clipped by 6 bases and J by 3 bases; unmatched bases: 11. The V gene's germline CDR1 is SGHVS and CDR2 FNYEAQ. DNA of the CDR3: TGTGCCAGCAGTACTACAGGGGGCCTTTTGGACACTGAAGCTTTCTTT. Encoded protein: CASSTTGGLLDTEAFF.

The V call is TRBV11-3, the J call TRBJ2-3; 14 bases are shared with TRBD2. Germline V gene lookup returns CDR1 SGHNT and CDR2 YENEEA. V shed 5 bases and J 0 bases; nucleotides not matched to a gene: 4. This CDR3 is built from 17 residues. CDR3 sequence: CASSPGLAGGSTDTQYF. CDR3 nucleotides: TGTGCCAGCAGCCCAGGACTAGCGGGAGGTAGCACAGATACGCAGTATTTT.

The V call is TRBV6-5, the J call TRBJ2-1; no clear D gene. Trimming stripped 8 bases from V and 7 bases from J, with 6 bases between. CDR1 MNHEY and CDR2 SVGAGI come from the germline V gene. The CDR3 length is 10 residues. CDR3 nucleotides: TGTGCCAGCGGTCCTAATGAGCAGTTCTTC. Its translation is CASGPNEQFF.

This clone has a count of ten or more. The J gene is TRBJ2-7, the V gene TRBV7-2; 10 nucleotides line up with TRBD1. CDR1 is SGHTA and CDR2 is FQGNSA in the germline V gene. V gave up 6 bases and J gave up 2 bases; unmatched junction bases: 4. The CDR3 totals 14 residues. CDR3 in amino acids: CASREGQGPYEQYF. CDR3 coding DNA: TGTGCCAGCAGGGAGGGACAGGGGCCCTACGAGCAGTACTTC.

The chain joins TRBV6-1 to TRBJ1-2, with unresolved D. Germline V CDR1 and CDR2: MNHNS, SASEGT. Between the trimmed V and J ends, which lost 4 bases and 4 bases, there was a span of 16 bases. The length of the CDR3 is 15 residues. DNA for the CDR3: TGTGCCAGCAGTGTGGCCGGAAGCGAATTCTATGGCTACACCTTC. Translating gives CASSVAGSEFYGYTF.

V is TRBV21-1 and J is TRBJ2-2; the DNA was not compared with TRBD2, the D call given in the table. TRBV21-1 is recorded as a pseudogene. CDR3 length: 18 residues. CDR3 nucleotide sequence: TGTGCCAGCAGTATTGGGACTAGCGGGAGAAAGTACACCGGGGAGCTGTTTTTT. Translating it yields CASSIGTSGRKYTGELFF.

A note on this clone: The sample holds other DNA sequences that translate to the same CDR3. The chain links TRBV28 to TRBJ2-2, with D unclear. This CDR3 has 13 amino acids. V was trimmed by 1 base and J by 5 bases, leaving 5 bases between them. The germline V gene encodes CDR1 MDHEN and CDR2 SYDVKM. The CDR3 loop is CASSLSLTGELFF. CDR3 DNA sequence: TGTGCCAGCAGTTTATCTCTGACCGGGGAGCTGTTTTTT.

The chain combines TRBV6-1 with TRBJ2-4; D gene uncertain. This CDR3 region has 13 residues. The V and J ends lost 5 bases and 0 bases respectively, with 5 bases between them. Germline V CDR1 and CDR2: MNHNS, SASEGT. The CDR3 coding sequence is TGTGCCAGCAGTCCTCTAGCCAAAAACATTCAGTACTTC. Amino acid sequence: CASSPLAKNIQYF.

The gene calls are TRBV28 and TRBJ2-6; D remains ambiguous. CDR1 is MDHEN and CDR2 is SYDVKM in the germline V gene. CDR3 size: 14 residues. With 6 bases removed from V and 0 bases from J, the gap between germline ends came to 6 bases. The chain's CDR3 is CASRRSSGANVLTF. The DNA for the CDR3 is TGTGCCAGCAGGAGAAGCTCTGGGGCCAACGTCCTGACTTTC.

The chain is built from TRBV19 and TRBJ1-1; D perhaps matches TRBD1 (5 bases). The CDR3 is made up of 14 amino acids. Per germline, CDR1 LNHDA and CDR2 SQIVND (reference sequence). The V and J ends lost 6 bases and 1 base respectively, with 12 bases between them. The CDR3 bases are TGTGCCAGTAGATGGGGGACTACGAACACTGAAGCTTTCTTT. Its protein is CASRWGTTNTEAFF.

Details on this clone: Other DNA sequences of this sample code for an identical CDR3. The chain combines TRBV5-1 with TRBJ2-1; no clear D. CDR1 and CDR2 from the germline V gene are SGHRS and YFSETQ. This CDR3 spans 14 amino acids. Trimming stripped 1 base from V and 1 base from J, with 6 bases between. CDR3 DNA sequence: TGCGCCAGCAGCTTGCCCTCGTCCTACAATGAGCAGTTCTTC. Translating it yields CASSLPSSYNEQFF.

V usage is TRBV7-9 and J usage is TRBJ2-5; 8 nucleotides match TRBD2. After removal of 0 bases from V and 1 base from J, the junction contained 7 bases not matched to a gene. The V gene's germline CDR1 is SEHNR and CDR2 FQNEAQ (reference sequence). The CDR3 covers 17 residues. CDR3: CASSLAIGGGPQETQYF. CDR3 nucleotide sequence: TGTGCCAGCAGCTTAGCGATCGGGGGGGGCCCCCAAGAGACCCAGTACTTC.